This is a list of T cell receptor beta chains from one sample in a study of T cells in Graves' hyperthyroidism and ophthalmopathy. TCRdb re-called the multiplex PCR reads with MiXCR, one entry per CDR3 protein. This sample yields 500,000 to 650,000 distinct CDR3 sequences, of which 15% to 20% are seen a single time; 47% belongs to the top ten. The sequenced sample consisted of blood. The receptors originated from a man between 40 and 49 years old with Graves' ophthalmopathy. CDR3s include the opening cysteine and the closing phenylalanine or tryptophan. A D gene is named only where the DNA matches it firmly. Size is omitted from some rows. Given values are once, few, many or a class for expanded clones.

v_call	d_call	j_call	clone_size	cdr3_nt	cdr3_aa
TRBV5-4	NA	TRBJ2-4	NA	TGTGCCAGCAGCTTGCCTGAGGGTCGGAACATTCAGTACTTC	CASSLPEGRNIQYF
TRBV18	NA	TRBJ2-7	NA	TGTGCCAGCTCAAGCAGTCAAACCGTGGGCTACGAGCAGTACTTC	CASSSSQTVGYEQYF
TRBV12-3/TRBV12-4	NA	TRBJ2-7	few	TGTGCCAGCAGTTTAATGGACGGACCCCGCTACGAGCAGTACTTC	CASSLMDGPRYEQYF
TRBV6-1	NA	TRBJ2-2	few	TGTGCCAGCAGAGAACCTGGGCTGCGTTTTGCCGGGGAGCTGTTTTTT	CASREPGLRFAGELFF
TRBV6-6	TRBD2	TRBJ2-1	NA	TGTGCCAGCAGTTACCCATCCCCGAGCGGGAGCTCCTACAATGAGCAGTTCTTC	CASSYPSPSGSSYNEQFF
TRBV20-1	TRBD2	TRBJ2-3	NA	TGCAGTGCCTATGGACTAGCGGGACCCACAGATACGCAGTATTTT	CSAYGLAGPTDTQYF
TRBV10-3	TRBD2	TRBJ2-1	few	TGTGCCATCCTTTTAGCGGGGGGGCCTCGAAATGAGCAGTTCTTC	CAILLAGGPRNEQFF
TRBV7-9	NA	TRBJ2-7	few	TGTGCCAGCAGCTCGCGAATGCTTTCCAACGAGCAGTACTTC	CASSSRMLSNEQYF
TRBV28	NA	TRBJ2-7	many	TGTGCCAGCAGTTTAACCTATTACGAGCAGTACTTC	CASSLTYYEQYF
TRBV13	NA	TRBJ2-7	few	TGTGCCAGCAGCTTAGGGGGGAAGTACGAGCAGTACTTC	CASSLGGKYEQYF
TRBV2	TRBD1	TRBJ1-5	many	TGTGCCAGCGCCGGGACAGAAGGCAATCAGCCCCAGCATTTT	CASAGTEGNQPQHF
TRBV20-1	TRBD2	TRBJ2-7	NA	TGCAGTGGCCGGGGCGGGACTAGCGGGGGGTACTACGAGCAGTACTTC	CSGRGGTSGGYYEQYF
TRBV7-2	NA	TRBJ1-3	NA	TGTGCCAGCAGCTTAACTCTAGGAGGACACACCATATATTTT	CASSLTLGGHTIYF
TRBV6-4	NA	TRBJ2-1	few	TGTGCCAGCAGTGACTGGAGGGGGGGGGGATACAATGAGCAGTTCTTC	CASSDWRGGGYNEQFF
TRBV27	NA	TRBJ1-1	few	TGTGCCAGCAGTTTTCAGCAAAACACTGAAGCTTTCTTT	CASSFQQNTEAFF
TRBV6-5	TRBD2	TRBJ2-7	NA	TGTGCCAGCAATTATCCCCGACTAGCGCCGACCTACGAGCAGTACTTC	CASNYPRLAPTYEQYF
TRBV27	TRBD1	TRBJ2-7	NA	TGTGCCAGCAGTTCGTCCGGGACAGGGGGCAGAGGTGAGCAGTACTTC	CASSSSGTGGRGEQYF
TRBV13	NA	TRBJ2-1	few	TGTGCCAGCTGGGGAACGGGCTCCTACAATGAGCAGTTCTTC	CASWGTGSYNEQFF